This T cell receptor (beta chain) was recorded in a study of cytomegalovirus exposure and HLA in healthy donors. In germline, CDR1 is SGHNT, CDR2 YENEEA. This CDR3 comprises 16 residues. V gave up 5 bases and J gave up 1 base, with 17 bases separating them. Use of 60 Vbeta and 13 Jbeta primers characterized the PCR. The repertoire was sequenced with immunoSEQ multiplex PCR; TCRdb's copy has only in-frame clones and lacks some. The data show 200,000 to 250,000 clones, roughly 80% seen once. The TCR was taken from a woman aged 40 to 50 in good health and CMV-seropositive. This rearrangement joins TRBV11-3 to TRBJ1-2; D unresolved. Sequenced sample: PBMCs. CDR3 protein: CASSQERQASNYGYTF. The CDR3 bases are TGTGCCAGCAGCCAAGAGCGGCAGGCGAGTAACTATGGCTACACCTTC.